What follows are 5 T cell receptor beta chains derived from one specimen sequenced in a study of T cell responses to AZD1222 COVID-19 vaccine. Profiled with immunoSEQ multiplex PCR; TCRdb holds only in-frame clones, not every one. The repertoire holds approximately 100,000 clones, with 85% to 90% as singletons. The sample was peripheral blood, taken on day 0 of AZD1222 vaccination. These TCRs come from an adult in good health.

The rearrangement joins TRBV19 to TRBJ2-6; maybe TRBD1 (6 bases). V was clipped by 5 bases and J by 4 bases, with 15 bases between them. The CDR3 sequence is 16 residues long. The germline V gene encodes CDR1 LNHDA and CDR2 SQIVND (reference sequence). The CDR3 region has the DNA TGTGCCAGTAGTGCAATCACAGGGATGGGGGCCAACGTCCTGACTTTC. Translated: CASSAITGMGANVLTF.

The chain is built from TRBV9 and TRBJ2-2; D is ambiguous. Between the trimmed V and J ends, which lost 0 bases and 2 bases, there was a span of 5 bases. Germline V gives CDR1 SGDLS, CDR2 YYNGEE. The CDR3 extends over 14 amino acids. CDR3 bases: TGTGCCAGCAGCGTAGGCGGAAACACCGGGGAGCTGTTTTTT. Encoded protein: CASSVGGNTGELFF. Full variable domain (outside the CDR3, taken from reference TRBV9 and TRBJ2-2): DSGVTQTPKHLITATGQRVTLRCSPRSGDLSVYWYQQSLDQGLQFLIQYYNGEERAKGNILERFSAQQFPDLHSELNLSSLELGDSALYFCASSVGGNTGELFFGEGSRLTVL.

DNA for the CDR3: TGTGCCAGCACCCTGGCAGGCTTTAACAATCAGCCCCAGCATTTT. Protein sequence: CASTLAGFNNQPQHF. The genes are TRBV28 and TRBJ1-5; D uncertain. CDR1 is MDHEN and CDR2 is SYDVKM in the germline V gene. V lost 7 bases and J lost 3, with 16 bases in between. This CDR3 has 15 residues. Using reference TRBV28 and TRBJ1-5 for the parts outside the CDR3, the full variable domain is DVKVTQSSRYLVKRTGEKVFLECVQDMDHENMFWYRQDPGLGLRLIYFSYDVKMKEKGDIPEGYSVSREKKERFSLILESASTNQTSMYLCASTLAGFNNQPQHFGDGTRLSIL.

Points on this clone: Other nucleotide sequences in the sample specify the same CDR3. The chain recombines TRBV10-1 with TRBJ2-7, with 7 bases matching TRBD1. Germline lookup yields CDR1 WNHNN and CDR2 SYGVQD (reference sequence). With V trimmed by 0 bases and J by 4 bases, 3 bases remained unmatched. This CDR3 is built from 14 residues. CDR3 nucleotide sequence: TGCGCCAGCAGTGAGTCGGGCAGGGGGTACGAGCAGTACTTC. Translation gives CASSESGRGYEQYF.

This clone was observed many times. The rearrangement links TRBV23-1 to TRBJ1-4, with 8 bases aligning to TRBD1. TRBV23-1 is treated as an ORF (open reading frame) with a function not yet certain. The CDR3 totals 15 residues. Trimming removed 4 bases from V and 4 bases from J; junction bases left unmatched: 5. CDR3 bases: TGCGCCAGCAGTCGACGGGGACAGGTTAATGAAAAACTGTTTTTT. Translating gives CASSRRGQVNEKLFF.